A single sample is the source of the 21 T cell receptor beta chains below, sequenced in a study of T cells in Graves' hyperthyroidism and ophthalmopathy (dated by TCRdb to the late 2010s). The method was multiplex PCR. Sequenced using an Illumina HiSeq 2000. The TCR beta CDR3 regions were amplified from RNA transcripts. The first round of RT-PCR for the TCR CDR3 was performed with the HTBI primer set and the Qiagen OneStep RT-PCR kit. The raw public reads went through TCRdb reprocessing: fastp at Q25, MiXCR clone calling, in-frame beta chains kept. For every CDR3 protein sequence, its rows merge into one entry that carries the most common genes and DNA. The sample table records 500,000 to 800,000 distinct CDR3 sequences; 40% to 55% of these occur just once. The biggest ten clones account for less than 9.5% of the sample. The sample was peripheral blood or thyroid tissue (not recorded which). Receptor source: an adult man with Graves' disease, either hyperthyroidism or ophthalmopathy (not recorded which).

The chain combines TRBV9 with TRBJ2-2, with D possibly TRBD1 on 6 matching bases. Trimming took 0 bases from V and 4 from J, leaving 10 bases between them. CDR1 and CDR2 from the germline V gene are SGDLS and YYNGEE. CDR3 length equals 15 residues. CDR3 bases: TGTGCCAGCAGCGTAGCCGGGACAACCACCGGGGAGCTGTTTTTT. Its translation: CASSVAGTTTGELFF.

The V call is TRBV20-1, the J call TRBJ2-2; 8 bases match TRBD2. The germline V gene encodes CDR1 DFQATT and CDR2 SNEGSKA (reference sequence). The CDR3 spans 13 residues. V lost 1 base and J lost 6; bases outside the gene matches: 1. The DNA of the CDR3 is TGCAGTGCTAGAGTGACTAGCGCCGGGGAGCTGTTTTTT. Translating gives CSARVTSAGELFF.

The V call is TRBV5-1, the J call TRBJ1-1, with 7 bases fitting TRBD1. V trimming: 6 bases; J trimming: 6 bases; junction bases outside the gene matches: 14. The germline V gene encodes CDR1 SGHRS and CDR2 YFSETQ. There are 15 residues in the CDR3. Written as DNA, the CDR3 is TGCGCCAGCACCCCATGGGAGGGGGCAGACGCTGAAGCTTTCTTT. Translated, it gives CASTPWEGADAEAFF.

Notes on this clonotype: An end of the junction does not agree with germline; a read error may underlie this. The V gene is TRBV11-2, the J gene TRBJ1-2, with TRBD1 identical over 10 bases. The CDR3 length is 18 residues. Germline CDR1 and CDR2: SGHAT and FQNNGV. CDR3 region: CASSLSELSDRGRSGYTF. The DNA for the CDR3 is TGCGCCAGCAGCTTGTCCGAACTCTCAGACAGGGGGCGGTCTGGCTACACCTTC.

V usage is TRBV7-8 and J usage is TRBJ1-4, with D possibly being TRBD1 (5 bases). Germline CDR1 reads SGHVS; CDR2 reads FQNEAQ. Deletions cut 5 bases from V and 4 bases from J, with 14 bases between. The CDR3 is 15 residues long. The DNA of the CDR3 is TGTGCCAGCAGCCTAGGGACGGCCTTTAATGAAAAACTGTTTTTT. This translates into CASSLGTAFNEKLFF.

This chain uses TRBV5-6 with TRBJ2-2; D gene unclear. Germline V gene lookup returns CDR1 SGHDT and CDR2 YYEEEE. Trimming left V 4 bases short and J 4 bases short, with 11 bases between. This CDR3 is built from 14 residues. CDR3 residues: CASSQETSTGELFF. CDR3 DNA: TGTGCCAGCAGCCAAGAGACTTCCACCGGGGAGCTGTTTTTT. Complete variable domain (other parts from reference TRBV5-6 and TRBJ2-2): DAGVTQSPTHLIKTRGQQVTLRCSPKSGHDTVSWYQQALGQGPQFIFQYYEEEERQRGNFPDRFSGHQFPNYSSELNVNALLLGDSALYLCASSQETSTGELFFGEGSRLTVL.

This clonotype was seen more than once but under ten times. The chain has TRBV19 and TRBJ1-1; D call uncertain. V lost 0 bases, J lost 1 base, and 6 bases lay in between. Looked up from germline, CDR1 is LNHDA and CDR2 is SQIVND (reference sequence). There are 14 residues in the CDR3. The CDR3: CASSIDTANTEAFF. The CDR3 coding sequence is TGTGCCAGTAGTATAGATACAGCGAACACTGAAGCTTTCTTT.

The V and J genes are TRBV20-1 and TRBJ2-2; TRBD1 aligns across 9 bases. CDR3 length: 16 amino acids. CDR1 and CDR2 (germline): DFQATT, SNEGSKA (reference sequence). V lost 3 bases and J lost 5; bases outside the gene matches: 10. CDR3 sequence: CSARGARTGETGELFF. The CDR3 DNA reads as TGCAGTGCTAGGGGCGCCAGGACAGGGGAAACCGGGGAGCTGTTTTTT.

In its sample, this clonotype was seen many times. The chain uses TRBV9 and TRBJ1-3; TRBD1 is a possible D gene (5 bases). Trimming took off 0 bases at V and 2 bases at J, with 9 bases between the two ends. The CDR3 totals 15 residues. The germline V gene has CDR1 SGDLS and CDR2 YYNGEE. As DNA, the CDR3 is TGTGCCAGCAGCGTAGACGGGGGGGCTGGAAACACCATATATTTT. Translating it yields CASSVDGGAGNTIYF.

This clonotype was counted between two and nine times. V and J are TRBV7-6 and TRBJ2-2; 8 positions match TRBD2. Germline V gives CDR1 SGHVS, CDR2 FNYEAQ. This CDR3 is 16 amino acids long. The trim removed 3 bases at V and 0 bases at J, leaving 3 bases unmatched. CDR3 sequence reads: CASSFSGTANTGELFF. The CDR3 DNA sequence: TGTGCCAGCAGCTTTAGCGGGACGGCGAACACCGGGGAGCTGTTTTTT.

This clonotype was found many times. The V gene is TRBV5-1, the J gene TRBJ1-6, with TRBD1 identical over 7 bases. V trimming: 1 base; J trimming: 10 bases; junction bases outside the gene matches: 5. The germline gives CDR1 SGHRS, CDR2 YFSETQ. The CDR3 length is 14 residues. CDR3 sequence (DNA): TGCGCCAGCAGCTTGACAGGGGAAGGGTCACCCCTCCACTTT. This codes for CASSLTGEGSPLHF. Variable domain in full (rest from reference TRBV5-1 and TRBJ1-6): KAGVTQTPRYLIKTRGQQVTLSCSPISGHRSVSWYQQTPGQGLQFLFEYFSETQRNKGNFPGRFSGRQFSNSRSEMNVSTLELGDSALYLCASSLTGEGSPLHFGNGTRLTVT.

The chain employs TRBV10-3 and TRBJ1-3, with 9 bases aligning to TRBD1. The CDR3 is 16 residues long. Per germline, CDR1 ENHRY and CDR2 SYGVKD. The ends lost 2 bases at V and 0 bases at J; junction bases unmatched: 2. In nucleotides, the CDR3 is TGTGCCATCAGTGAGGGGACAGGGACCTCTGGAAACACCATATATTTT. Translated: CAISEGTGTSGNTIYF.

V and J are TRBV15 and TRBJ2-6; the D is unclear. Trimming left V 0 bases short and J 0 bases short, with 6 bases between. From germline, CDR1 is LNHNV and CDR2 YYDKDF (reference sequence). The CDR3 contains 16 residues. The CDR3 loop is CATSRELGSGANVLTF. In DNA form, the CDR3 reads TGTGCCACCAGCAGAGAACTCGGCTCTGGGGCCAACGTCCTGACTTTC.

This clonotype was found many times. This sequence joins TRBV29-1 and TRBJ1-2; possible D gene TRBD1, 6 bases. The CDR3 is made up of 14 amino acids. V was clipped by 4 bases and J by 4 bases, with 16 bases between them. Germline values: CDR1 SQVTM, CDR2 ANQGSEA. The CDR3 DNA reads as TGCAGCGTTGCGCCGGGGGGCGCTGGCTATGGCTACACCTTC. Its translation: CSVAPGGAGYGYTF.

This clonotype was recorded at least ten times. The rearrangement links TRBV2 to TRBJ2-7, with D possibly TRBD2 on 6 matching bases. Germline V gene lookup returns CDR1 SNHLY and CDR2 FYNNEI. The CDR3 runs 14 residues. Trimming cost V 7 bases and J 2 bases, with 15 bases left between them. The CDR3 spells CASTYGGGTYEQYF. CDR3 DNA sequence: TGTGCCAGCACCTACGGCGGCGGGACCTACGAGCAGTACTTC. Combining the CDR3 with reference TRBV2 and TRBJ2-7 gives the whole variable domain EPEVTQTPSHQVTQMGQEVILRCVPISNHLYFYWYRQILGQKVEFLVSFYNNEISEKSEIFDDQFSVERPDGSNFTLKIRSTKLEDSAMYFCASTYGGGTYEQYFGPGTRLTVT.

CDR3 in DNA: TGTGCCAGCAGCTTAACTAGGGACAGGGGGAAACTGTTTTTT. This encodes CASSLTRDRGKLFF. The chain employs TRBV7-9 and TRBJ1-4; 11 positions agree with TRBD1. With V trimmed by 2 bases and J by 11 bases, 4 bases remained unmatched. There are 14 residues in the CDR3. CDR1 and CDR2 from the germline V gene are SEHNR and FQNEAQ (reference sequence). Full variable domain (remainder filled in from reference TRBV7-9 and TRBJ1-4): DTGVSQNPRHKITKRGQNVTFRCDPISEHNRLYWYRQTLGQGPEFLTYFQNEAQLEKSRLLSDRFSAERPKGSFSTLEIQRTEQGDSAMYLCASSLTRDRGKLFFGSGTQLSVL.

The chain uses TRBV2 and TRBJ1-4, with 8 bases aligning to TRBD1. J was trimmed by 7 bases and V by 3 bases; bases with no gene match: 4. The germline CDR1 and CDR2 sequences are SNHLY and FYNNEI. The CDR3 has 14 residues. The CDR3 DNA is TGTGCCAGCAGTGACCCCGGGACAGGTGAAAAACTGTTTTTT. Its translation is CASSDPGTGEKLFF.

The CDR3 DNA reads as TGCAGTCCTTCTAAAGGGGGATCTGGAAACACCATATATTTT. Its translation is CSPSKGGSGNTIYF. The V gene is TRBV29-1, the J gene TRBJ1-3; tentative D call: TRBD1 (6 bases). Germline loops: CDR1 SQVTM, CDR2 ANQGSEA. CDR3 size: 14 residues.

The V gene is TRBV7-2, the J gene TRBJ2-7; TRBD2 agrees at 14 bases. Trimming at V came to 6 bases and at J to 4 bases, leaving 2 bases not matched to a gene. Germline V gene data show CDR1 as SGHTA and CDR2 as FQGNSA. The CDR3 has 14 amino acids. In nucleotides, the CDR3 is TGTGCCAGCAGGCGGACTAGCGGGGGGTACGAGCAGTACTTC. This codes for CASRRTSGGYEQYF.

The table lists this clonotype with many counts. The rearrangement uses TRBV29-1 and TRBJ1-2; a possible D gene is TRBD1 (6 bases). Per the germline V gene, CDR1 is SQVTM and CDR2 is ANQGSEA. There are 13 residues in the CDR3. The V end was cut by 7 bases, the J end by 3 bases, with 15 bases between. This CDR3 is CSGGGGSDYGYTF. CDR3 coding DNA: TGCAGCGGAGGGGGGGGATCTGACTATGGCTACACCTTC.

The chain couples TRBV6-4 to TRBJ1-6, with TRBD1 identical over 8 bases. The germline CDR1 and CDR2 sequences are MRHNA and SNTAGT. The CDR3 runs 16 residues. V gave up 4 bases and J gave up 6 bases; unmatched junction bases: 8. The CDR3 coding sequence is TGTGCCAGCAGTGCCGCGAGGACAGGGACTAATTCACCCCTCCACTTT. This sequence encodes CASSAARTGTNSPLHF.